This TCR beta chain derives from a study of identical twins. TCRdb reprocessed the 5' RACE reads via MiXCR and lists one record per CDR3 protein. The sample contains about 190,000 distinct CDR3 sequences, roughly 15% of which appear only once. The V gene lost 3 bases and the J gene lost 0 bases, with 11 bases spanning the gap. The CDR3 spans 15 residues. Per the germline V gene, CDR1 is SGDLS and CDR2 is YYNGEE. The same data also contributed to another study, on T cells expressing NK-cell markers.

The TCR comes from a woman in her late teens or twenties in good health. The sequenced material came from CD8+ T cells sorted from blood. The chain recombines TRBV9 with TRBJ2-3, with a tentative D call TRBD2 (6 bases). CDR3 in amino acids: CASSGRAGSTDTQYF. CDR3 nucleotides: TGTGCCAGCAGCGGACGAGCGGGCAGCACAGATACGCAGTATTTT. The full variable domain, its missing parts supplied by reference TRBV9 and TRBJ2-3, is DSGVTQTPKHLITATGQRVTLRCSPRSGDLSVYWYQQSLDQGLQFLIQYYNGEERAKGNILERFSAQQFPDLHSELNLSSLELGDSALYFCASSGRAGSTDTQYFGPGTRLTVL.